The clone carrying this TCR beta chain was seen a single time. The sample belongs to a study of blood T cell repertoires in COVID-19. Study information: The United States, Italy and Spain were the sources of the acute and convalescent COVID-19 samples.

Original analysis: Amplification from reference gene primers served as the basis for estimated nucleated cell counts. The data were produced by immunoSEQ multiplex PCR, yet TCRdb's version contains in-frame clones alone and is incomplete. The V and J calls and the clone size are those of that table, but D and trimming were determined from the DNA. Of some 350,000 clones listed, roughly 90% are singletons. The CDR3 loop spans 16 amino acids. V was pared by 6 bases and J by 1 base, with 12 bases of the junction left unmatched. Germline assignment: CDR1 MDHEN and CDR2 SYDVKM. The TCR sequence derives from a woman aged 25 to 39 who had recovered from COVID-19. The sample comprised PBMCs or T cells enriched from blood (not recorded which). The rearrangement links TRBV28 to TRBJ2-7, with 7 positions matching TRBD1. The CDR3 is CASSLPPGTASYEQYF. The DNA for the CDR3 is TGTGCCAGCAGCTTACCACCCGGGACAGCGTCCTACGAGCAGTACTTC. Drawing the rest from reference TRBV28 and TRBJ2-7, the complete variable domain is DVKVTQSSRYLVKRTGEKVFLECVQDMDHENMFWYRQDPGLGLRLIYFSYDVKMKEKGDIPEGYSVSREKKERFSLILESASTNQTSMYLCASSLPPGTASYEQYFGPGTRLTVT.